These 5 T cell receptor beta chains originate from one sample sequenced in a study of blood T cells in healthy people across ages. A second PCR of roughly 6 to 12 cycles used a sample-barcoded 5' primer and a J-beta primer mix. In TCRdb, the 5' RACE reads were re-called with MiXCR into one record per CDR3 protein. The repertoire consists of hundreds of thousands of distinct CDR3 sequences, with about a quarter occurring once and the leading ten covering around 3%. Another study also made use of these data, one on T cells of mothers and their children.

Material: blood. These receptors all stem from a boy aged 5-17 years in good health.

Only a few counts were recorded for this clonotype. The chain uses TRBV18 and TRBJ2-2, with D uncertain. In germline, CDR1 is KGHSH, CDR2 LQKENI. V lost 2 bases, J lost 3 bases, and 4 bases lay in between. The CDR3 covers 13 residues. The chain's CDR3 is CASSPWDTGELFF. The CDR3 DNA sequence: TGTGCCAGCTCACCATGGGACACCGGGGAGCTGTTTTTT.

The V gene is TRBV27, the J gene TRBJ2-5, with D perhaps TRBD2 (6 bases). Germline V gives CDR1 MNHEY, CDR2 SMNVEV (reference sequence). V was cut by 4 bases and J by 1 base, with 10 bases left in between. This CDR3 contains 14 residues. For the CDR3, the DNA is TGTGCCAGCAGTTCAAGCGGGCCCCAAGAGACCCAGTACTTC. This gives the protein CASSSSGPQETQYF.

V and J are TRBV5-1 and TRBJ2-3; 11 positions agree with TRBD2. The CDR3 spans 16 residues. The V gene end was trimmed by 0 bases and the J gene end by 4 bases; junction bases not matched to a gene: 4. CDR1 is SGHRS, CDR2 YFSETQ, per germline. The CDR3 bases are TGCGCCAGCAGCTTGGCAGGGACTAGCGGTTCAGATACGCAGTATTTT. Protein sequence: CASSLAGTSGSDTQYF.

This clonotype was counted only a few times. J is TRBJ2-7 and V is TRBV27; no clear D gene. V was trimmed by 3 bases and J by 4 bases, leaving 10 bases between them. Looked up from germline, CDR1 is MNHEY and CDR2 is SMNVEV (reference sequence). The CDR3 is 13 amino acids. The chain's CDR3 is CASSFGRWYEQYF. The CDR3 DNA is TGTGCCAGCAGTTTTGGCAGGTGGTACGAGCAGTACTTC.

V usage is TRBV14 and J usage is TRBJ2-2; D may be TRBD1 (7 bases). V lost 1 base to trimming and J lost 3 bases, with 9 bases between them. CDR1 SGHDN and CDR2 FVKESK come from the germline V gene. The CDR3 runs to 15 residues. The CDR3 here is CASSQGRGHTGELFF. DNA of the CDR3: TGTGCCAGCAGCCAAGGGAGGGGGCACACCGGGGAGCTGTTTTTT. Drawing the rest from reference TRBV14 and TRBJ2-2, the complete variable domain is EAGVTQFPSHSVIEKGQTVTLRCDPISGHDNLYWYRRVMGKEIKFLLHFVKESKQDESGMPNNRFLAERTGGTYSTLKVQPAELEDSGVYFCASSQGRGHTGELFFGEGSRLTVL.